The clone carrying this TCR beta chain has at least ten counts. Assay: immunoSEQ multiplex PCR; the TCRdb copy retains only in-frame clones and omits some. The sample lists nearly 1 million clones, around 80% occurring once. This sample was included in a study of shared clonotypes between healthy human individuals. The sequencing sample was made of memory CD4+ T cells sorted from blood. Indicated subset: CD45RA-negative fraction. The TCR originated in a man aged 18 to 35 in good health.

The CDR3 spells CASSSTGQGPNSPLHF. The CDR3 bases are TGTGCCAGCAGCTCGACCGGACAGGGACCGAATTCACCCCTCCACTTT. The rearrangement uses TRBV2 and TRBJ1-6; 8 bases fit TRBD1. In germline, CDR1 is SNHLY, CDR2 FYNNEI. The CDR3 runs 16 residues. Trimming at V came to 6 bases and at J to 7 bases, leaving 11 bases not matched to a gene.